This passage covers 22 T cell receptor beta chains from one sample sequenced in a study of shared clonotypes between healthy human individuals. Clones were read by immunoSEQ multiplex PCR, and TCRdb kept only the in-frame ones, dropping some. This table holds about half a million clones, around four fifths found once. Sequenced material: PBMCs. These receptors originate from a woman aged 40 to 55 in good health. Some clones in this sample may be carry-over from other donors' samples.

This clone was detected once. The chain couples TRBV2 to TRBJ2-3, with D possibly TRBD1 on 6 matching bases. This CDR3 region has 15 residues. CDR1 and CDR2 from the germline V gene are SNHLY and FYNNEI. Deletions cut 4 bases from V and 2 bases from J, with 13 bases between. The CDR3 sequence: CASSVNRANTDTQYF. CDR3 sequence (DNA): TGTGCCAGCAGTGTTAACAGGGCTAACACAGATACGCAGTATTTT. The full variable domain, with the rest looked up from reference TRBV2 and TRBJ2-3, is EPEVTQTPSHQVTQMGQEVILRCVPISNHLYFYWYRQILGQKVEFLVSFYNNEISEKSEIFDDQFSVERPDGSNFTLKIRSTKLEDSAMYFCASSVNRANTDTQYFGPGTRLTVL.

The chain has TRBV2 and TRBJ2-7; 9 positions agree with TRBD1. The CDR3 spans 14 residues. CDR1 and CDR2 (germline): SNHLY, FYNNEI. The trim removed 5 bases at V and 0 bases at J, leaving 2 bases unmatched. CDR3 bases: TGTGCCAGCAGTCGACAGGGGGGCTCCTACGAGCAGTACTTC. Its translation: CASSRQGGSYEQYF.

The rearrangement joins TRBV19 to TRBJ2-6; D uncertain. The CDR3 consists of 14 residues. Trimming removed 5 bases at V and 0 bases at J, with 5 bases between. The V gene's germline CDR1 is LNHDA and CDR2 SQIVND (reference sequence). In nucleotides, the CDR3 is TGTGCCAGTAGTTGGGTCTCTGGGGCCAACGTCCTGACTTTC. It codes for CASSWVSGANVLTF.

This chain links TRBV7-9 with TRBJ2-1, with D unresolved. CDR3 length: 10 residues. CDR1 is SEHNR, CDR2 FQNEAQ, per germline (reference sequence). Trimming took 8 bases from V and 5 from J, leaving 4 bases between them. The CDR3 nucleotides are TGTGCCAGCGGAGACAATGAGCAGTTCTTC. It is translated as CASGDNEQFF.

V usage is TRBV7-7 and J usage is TRBJ2-3, with D perhaps being TRBD1 or TRBD2 (5 bases each). V lost 3 bases and J lost 5, with 12 bases in between. The CDR3 is made up of 14 amino acids. In germline, CDR1 is SSHAT, CDR2 FNYEAQ (reference sequence). The CDR3 here is CASSLVGRGDTQYF. As DNA, the CDR3 is TGTGCCAGCAGCTTGGTGGGACGGGGAGATACGCAGTATTTT.

CDR3 nucleotide sequence: TGTGCCAGCTCATTGGGGCGGAGCGAGCAGTACTTC. It specifies CASSLGRSEQYF. This chain uses TRBV2 with TRBJ2-7, with D possibly matching TRBD1 (5 bases). Germline V gives CDR1 SNHLY, CDR2 FYNNEI. The V gene lost 8 bases and the J gene lost 6 bases, with 14 bases spanning the gap. This CDR3 has 12 amino acids.

The genes are TRBV7-9 and TRBJ2-1, with D possibly TRBD1 on 5 matching bases. V was clipped by 1 base and J by 3 bases, with 13 bases between them. Per germline, CDR1 SEHNR and CDR2 FQNEAQ (reference sequence). CDR3 length: 16 amino acids. For the CDR3, the DNA is TGTGCCAGCAGCTTAGATCGGTCAGGGCACTACAATGAGCAGTTCTTC. It is translated as CASSLDRSGHYNEQFF.

The genes are TRBV19 and TRBJ1-3; D may be TRBD1 (5 bases). CDR1 is LNHDA, CDR2 SQIVND, per germline (reference sequence). The CDR3 runs to 18 residues. V lost 4 bases to trimming and J lost 1 base, with 20 bases between them. CDR3 region: CASSTRQTSNPSGNTIYF. The CDR3 nucleotides are TGTGCCAGTAGTACAAGACAGACCTCGAATCCTTCTGGAAACACCATATATTTT.

This clone turned up a few times. This chain uses TRBV30 with TRBJ2-2; maybe TRBD2 (6 bases). CDR3 length: 14 amino acids. Trimming took 3 bases from V and 2 from J, leaving 10 bases between them. The V gene's germline CDR1 is GTSNPN and CDR2 SVGIG (reference sequence). CDR3 nucleotide sequence: TGTGCCTGGAGCCGGGACTTCAACACCGGGGAGCTGTTTTTT. Translation: CAWSRDFNTGELFF.

The chain is built from TRBV10-3 and TRBJ2-2, with 8 bases aligning to TRBD1. Germline V gene data show CDR1 as ENHRY and CDR2 as SYGVKD. V lost 6 bases, J lost 6 bases, and 6 bases stayed unmatched. CDR3 length: 14 residues. In DNA form, the CDR3 reads TGTGCCATCAGCGGACAGGGTCCCCCCGGGGAGCTGTTTTTT. Translated, it gives CAISGQGPPGELFF.

This sequence joins TRBV19 and TRBJ2-3, with TRBD2 identical over 10 bases. V lost 4 bases to trimming and J lost 2 bases; unmatched junction nucleotides: 3. CDR3 length: 15 amino acids. From germline, CDR1 is LNHDA and CDR2 SQIVND (reference sequence). CDR3 region: CASSTGTSVTDTQYF. The CDR3 DNA sequence: TGTGCCAGTAGTACCGGGACTAGCGTCACAGATACGCAGTATTTT.

The chain is built from TRBV11-1 and TRBJ2-7; 11 bases line up with TRBD1. Trimming at V came to 3 bases and at J to 2 bases, leaving 3 bases not matched to a gene. The germline V gene has CDR1 SGHAT and CDR2 FQDESV (reference sequence). CDR3 length: 15 residues. The CDR3, as DNA: TGTGCCAGCAGCTTCCGGGACAGGGGGGCCTACGAGCAGTACTTC. It codes for CASSFRDRGAYEQYF.

The rearrangement links TRBV6-5 to TRBJ1-2; TRBD1 might be the D (6 bases). V gave up 8 bases and J gave up 4 bases, with 20 bases separating them. The CDR3 has 15 amino acids. In germline, CDR1 is MNHEY, CDR2 SVGAGI. The CDR3 nucleotides are TGTGCCAGCGCGATGGTGGGGGCCGCTACCTATGGCTACACCTTC. Protein: CASAMVGAATYGYTF.

This clone was recorded a few times. The genes are TRBV5-1 and TRBJ1-3; 7 nucleotides align to TRBD1. The CDR3 length is 14 residues. With 4 bases clipped from V and 4 bases from J, the junction kept 5 bases outside the gene matches. Per germline, CDR1 SGHRS and CDR2 YFSETQ. CDR3 protein: CASSQTGPGNTIYF. The CDR3 nucleotides are TGCGCCAGCAGCCAGACAGGGCCCGGAAACACCATATATTTT. Based on the CDR3 plus reference TRBV5-1 and TRBJ1-3, the full variable domain is KAGVTQTPRYLIKTRGQQVTLSCSPISGHRSVSWYQQTPGQGLQFLFEYFSETQRNKGNFPGRFSGRQFSNSRSEMNVSTLELGDSALYLCASSQTGPGNTIYFGEGSWLTVV.

The chain couples TRBV7-9 to TRBJ2-2; 8 bases are a match to TRBD1. CDR3 length equals 17 residues. Trimming took 2 bases from V and 7 from J; bases not matched to a gene: 12. Looked up from germline, CDR1 is SEHNR and CDR2 is FQNEAQ (reference sequence). The chain's CDR3 is CASSLSRGPVRGGELFF. Written as DNA, the CDR3 is TGTGCCAGCAGCTTATCCAGGGGGCCCGTGCGTGGCGGGGAGCTGTTTTTT.

The count of this clone is one. This sequence joins TRBV7-7 and TRBJ2-1; 8 positions agree with TRBD2. Germline V lookup: CDR1 SSHAT, CDR2 FNYEAQ (reference sequence). With 5 bases clipped from V and 6 bases from J, the junction kept 6 bases outside the gene matches. The CDR3 is 14 amino acids. Here the CDR3 reads CASSLSGMFNEQFF. The DNA for the CDR3 is TGTGCCAGCAGCCTTAGCGGGATGTTCAATGAGCAGTTCTTC.

V and J are TRBV14 and TRBJ2-2; the D is unclear. Germline assignment: CDR1 SGHDN and CDR2 FVKESK. Deletions cut 10 bases from V and 5 bases from J, with 17 bases between. This CDR3 contains 14 residues. Here the CDR3 reads CATSVNVLTGELFF. The DNA of the CDR3 is TGTGCCACCTCAGTTAATGTCCTGACCGGGGAGCTGTTTTTT. The whole variable domain, filled in from reference TRBV14 and TRBJ2-2, reads EAGVTQFPSHSVIEKGQTVTLRCDPISGHDNLYWYRRVMGKEIKFLLHFVKESKQDESGMPNNRFLAERTGGTYSTLKVQPAELEDSGVYFCATSVNVLTGELFFGEGSRLTVL.

J is TRBJ2-2 and V is TRBV10-1; 7 positions match TRBD2. Germline V gene lookup returns CDR1 WNHNN and CDR2 SYGVQD (reference sequence). V shed 4 bases, J shed 3 bases, and the junction held 2 bases outside the gene matches. The CDR3 consists of 14 residues. The CDR3 DNA reads as TGCGCCAGCAGTGGCGGGAGCGACACCGGGGAGCTGTTTTTT. It is translated as CASSGGSDTGELFF.

J is TRBJ2-3 and V is TRBV2, with D possibly matching TRBD1 (6 bases). Trimming shortened V by 6 bases and J by 4 bases, and 8 bases separated the two germline ends. The CDR3 has 12 residues. Germline V gene lookup returns CDR1 SNHLY and CDR2 FYNNEI. CDR3 in amino acids: CASRAGADTQYF. In DNA, the CDR3 is TGTGCCAGCAGGGCAGGGGCAGATACGCAGTATTTT.

This clone came up a few times. The rearrangement uses TRBV10-2 and TRBJ2-1; 12 bases match TRBD2. V gave up 8 bases and J gave up 8 bases; unmatched junction bases: 7. Germline V gene sequence: CDR1 WSHSY, CDR2 SAAADI. The CDR3 covers 14 residues. This CDR3 is CASGLAGGYDEQFF. The CDR3 DNA reads as TGCGCCAGCGGCCTAGCGGGAGGGTACGATGAGCAGTTCTTC.

The CDR3 loop reads CASRAGTGHGYEQYF. Here the CDR3 DNA reads TGTGCCAGCAGAGCAGGGACAGGGCATGGCTACGAGCAGTACTTC. The chain carries TRBV5-4 and TRBJ2-7; 9 bases are a match to TRBD1. CDR3 length: 15 amino acids. Losses at the gene ends were 5 bases for V and 3 bases for J; bases not matched to a gene: 9. Per germline, CDR1 SGHNT and CDR2 YYREEE (reference sequence).

The V and J genes are TRBV6-5 and TRBJ2-7, with 7 bases matching TRBD2. Germline trimming cut 10 bases from V and 3 bases from J; bases unmatched to any gene: 9. The germline CDR1 and CDR2 sequences are MNHEY and SVGAGI. This CDR3 comprises 13 residues. This CDR3 is CAIRDPGGYEQYF. In DNA, the CDR3 is TGTGCCATCAGGGACCCGGGAGGCTACGAGCAGTACTTC.